One sample yielded the 25 T cell receptor beta chains listed below, sequenced in a study of cytomegalovirus exposure and HLA in healthy donors. Primers for the PCR totalled 60 Vbeta and 13 Jbeta. Data came from immunoSEQ multiplex PCR; TCRdb stores just in-frame clones and leaves some out. The sample has around 180,000 clones, around 82% seen once; the top ten hold around 2.5%. Input material: PBMCs. These receptor sequences come from a man aged 55 to 69 in good health and CMV-seronegative.

V usage is TRBV30 and J usage is TRBJ2-1; D might be TRBD2 (5 bases). The germline CDR1 and CDR2 sequences are GTSNPN and SVGIG (reference sequence). Trimming left V 4 bases short and J 4 bases short, with 17 bases between. This CDR3 comprises 15 residues. The CDR3 reads CAWMKTTNRYNEQFF. As DNA, the CDR3 is TGTGCCTGGATGAAGACTACAAACCGTTACAATGAGCAGTTCTTC.

This chain uses TRBV5-8 with TRBJ2-5; a weak D match, TRBD2 (5 bases). Trimming cost V 0 bases and J 7 bases, with 10 bases left between them. The CDR3 has 13 residues. Germline assignment: CDR1 SGHTS and CDR2 YDEGEE. CDR3 sequence: CASSLEESGTQYF. CDR3 DNA sequence: TGTGCCAGCAGCTTGGAGGAGAGCGGGACCCAGTACTTC.

This chain connects TRBV15 to TRBJ2-7; 8 nucleotides align to TRBD1. CDR3 size: 15 residues. J gave up 2 bases and V 1 base, and 4 bases lay outside the gene matches. Germline CDR1 and CDR2: LNHNV and YYDKDF (reference sequence). The CDR3 loop reads CATSRGGQEAYEQYF. The CDR3 DNA sequence: TGTGCCACCAGCAGAGGGGGACAGGAAGCCTACGAGCAGTACTTC.

CDR3: CASSFYASGGAFF. In DNA form, the CDR3 reads TGTGCCAGCAGTTTCTATGCCTCCGGGGGAGCTTTCTTT. This rearrangement joins TRBV28 to TRBJ1-1, with a tentative D call TRBD1 (5 bases). Germline CDR1 and CDR2: MDHEN and SYDVKM. The length of the CDR3 is 13 residues. V was cut by 3 bases and J by 10 bases, with 15 bases left in between.

The chain employs TRBV19 and TRBJ1-1; tentatively, D is TRBD1 (6 bases). The length of the CDR3 is 16 residues. The V gene's germline CDR1 is LNHDA and CDR2 SQIVND (reference sequence). The V and J ends lost 3 bases and 6 bases respectively, with 20 bases between them. The CDR3 is CASSIAGETLSPEAFF. The CDR3 region has the DNA TGTGCCAGTAGTATTGCAGGGGAAACGCTTAGCCCTGAAGCTTTCTTT.

The rearrangement links TRBV5-1 to TRBJ2-2, with 8 bases lining up with TRBD1. The CDR3 consists of 14 residues. The trim removed 2 bases at V and 6 bases at J, leaving 3 bases unmatched. The germline gives CDR1 SGHRS, CDR2 YFSETQ. CDR3 protein: CASSLQGDAGELFF. The CDR3 DNA follows: TGCGCCAGCAGCTTACAGGGGGACGCCGGGGAGCTGTTTTTT.

The gene calls are TRBV6-5 and TRBJ1-1, with 7 positions matching TRBD1. The CDR3 spans 13 residues. Trimming removed 4 bases from V and 1 base from J; junction bases left unmatched: 0. Germline V CDR1 and CDR2: MNHEY, SVGAGI. Here the CDR3 DNA reads TGTGCCAGCAGTTGGGACAGGAACACTGAAGCTTTCTTT. Translation gives CASSWDRNTEAFF.

This chain uses TRBV27 with TRBJ1-1; 9 bases agree with TRBD1. Trimming at V came to 5 bases and at J to 8 bases, leaving 6 bases not matched to a gene. Germline V CDR1 and CDR2: MNHEY, SMNVEV (reference sequence). This CDR3 contains 13 residues. The DNA of the CDR3 is TGTGCCAGCAGTACAGGGACAGGGCGGGAAGCTTTCTTT. This gives the protein CASSTGTGREAFF.

This clone was recorded only once. The J gene is TRBJ2-4, the V gene TRBV6-1; D is unclear. Trimming left V 2 bases short and J 12 bases short, with 11 bases between. The CDR3 extends over 12 amino acids. CDR1 and CDR2 from the germline V gene are MNHNS and SASEGT. The CDR3 is CASSEFMRNQYF. In DNA, the CDR3 is TGTGCCAGCAGTGAATTCATGCGCAATCAGTACTTC.

The chain joins TRBV28 to TRBJ2-7; TRBD2 agrees at 12 bases. This CDR3 has 15 residues. The V gene's germline CDR1 is MDHEN and CDR2 SYDVKM. Trimming took 10 bases from V and 1 from J; bases not matched to a gene: 8. CDR3 loop: CATRTSGVFSYEQYF. In nucleotides, the CDR3 is TGTGCCACCCGGACTAGCGGGGTGTTTTCCTACGAGCAGTACTTC.

The J gene is TRBJ2-1, the V gene TRBV7-3, with a weak D call TRBD1 (5 bases). The length of the CDR3 is 16 residues. Germline lookup yields CDR1 SGHTA and CDR2 FQGTGA. Trimming stripped 6 bases from V and 0 bases from J, with 15 bases between. This CDR3 reads CASSLSGASSYNEQFF. DNA of the CDR3: TGTGCCAGCAGTCTCTCTGGGGCGAGCTCCTACAATGAGCAGTTCTTC.

This clone has more than one count but fewer than ten. The rearrangement uses TRBV5-6 and TRBJ2-2; 7 nucleotides agree with TRBD2. CDR1 and CDR2 from the germline V gene are SGHDT and YYEEEE. V trimming: 4 bases; J trimming: 2 bases; junction bases outside the gene matches: 11. This CDR3 has 17 residues. CDR3 loop: CASSPLPGLRNTGELFF. CDR3 sequence (DNA): TGTGCCAGCAGCCCGTTACCGGGACTACGAAACACCGGGGAGCTGTTTTTT.

This rearrangement joins TRBV19 to TRBJ2-3; D not resolved. The ends were cut back, 4 bases at V and 2 bases at J, with 7 bases in the middle. The CDR3 totals 13 residues. Per germline, CDR1 LNHDA and CDR2 SQIVND (reference sequence). Here the CDR3 DNA reads TGTGCCAGTAGTACGCGCTTCACAGATACGCAGTATTTT. Protein product: CASSTRFTDTQYF.

The chain is built from TRBV28 and TRBJ2-3; TRBD2 might be the D (6 bases). V was pared by 6 bases and J by 3 bases, with 19 bases between. Per germline, CDR1 MDHEN and CDR2 SYDVKM. The CDR3 loop spans 16 amino acids. Here the CDR3 DNA reads TGTGCCAGCAGCCCATCAGCGGGTGGATGGACAGATACGCAGTATTTT. Encoded protein: CASSPSAGGWTDTQYF.

The rearrangement joins TRBV18 to TRBJ1-2, with D hard to call. Trimming left V 0 bases short and J 1 base short, with 9 bases between. CDR3 length: 15 amino acids. Germline V gene data show CDR1 as KGHSH and CDR2 as LQKENI. The CDR3: CASSPPAGRNYGYTF. CDR3 sequence (DNA): TGTGCCAGCTCACCACCGGCAGGCCGTAACTATGGCTACACCTTC. The variable domain in full, completed from reference TRBV18 and TRBJ1-2, reads NAGVMQNPRHLVRRRGQEARLRCSPMKGHSHVYWYRQLPEEGLKFMVYLQKENIIDESGMPKERFSAEFPKEGPSILRIQQVVRGDSAAYFCASSPPAGRNYGYTFGSGTRLTVV.

The gene calls are TRBV9 and TRBJ2-3, with D possibly matching TRBD2 (5 bases). The V and J ends lost 4 bases and 4 bases respectively, with 19 bases between them. Germline-derived CDR1 and CDR2 are SGDLS and YYNGEE. This CDR3 comprises 16 residues. The DNA for the CDR3 is TGTGCCAGCAGCTTTACTAGAGGGCTTTTTGCAGATACGCAGTATTTT. Its protein product is CASSFTRGLFADTQYF.

This clone occurred once. The chain joins TRBV28 to TRBJ1-5; maybe TRBD1 (5 bases). CDR1 and CDR2 (germline): MDHEN, SYDVKM. V was cut by 2 bases and J by 3 bases, with 14 bases left in between. This CDR3 contains 16 residues. As DNA, the CDR3 is TGTGCCAGCAGTTTAACCCGAGGACAAGTCAATCAGCCCCAGCATTTT. Protein: CASSLTRGQVNQPQHF.

This rearrangement joins TRBV7-9 to TRBJ1-1, with TRBD1 matching 7 bases. The germline V gene has CDR1 SEHNR and CDR2 FQNEAQ (reference sequence). V dropped 6 bases and J dropped 0; count of bases not matched to a gene: 10. The length of the CDR3 is 16 residues. Here the CDR3 reads CASSSGSGTVNTEAFF. CDR3 DNA sequence: TGTGCCAGCAGTTCAGGTTCCGGGACAGTGAACACTGAAGCTTTCTTT.

The chain uses TRBV29-1 and TRBJ2-2; no definite D call. The CDR3 runs to 12 residues. V gave up 4 bases and J gave up 1 base, with 4 bases separating them. Germline CDR1 SQVTM, CDR2 ANQGSEA. As DNA, the CDR3 is TGCAGCGTTGGTAGGAACACCGGGGAGCTGTTTTTT. It is translated as CSVGRNTGELFF.

The genes are TRBV5-5 and TRBJ1-5; D is possibly TRBD1 (5 bases). Germline loops: CDR1 SGHKS, CDR2 YYEKEE (reference sequence). This CDR3 is 13 amino acids long. Trimming left V 0 bases short and J 9 bases short, with 10 bases between. CDR3 amino acids: CASSLAGDRPQHF. In DNA form, the CDR3 reads TGTGCCAGCAGCTTGGCGGGGGACCGGCCCCAGCATTTT.

J is TRBJ2-3 and V is TRBV5-6, with 11 bases fitting TRBD2. Germline CDR1 SGHDT, CDR2 YYEEEE. CDR3 size: 17 residues. Losses at the gene ends were 3 bases for V and 2 bases for J; bases not matched to a gene: 8. Here the CDR3 reads CASSSPTSGEYTDTQYF. In nucleotides, the CDR3 is TGTGCCAGCAGCTCCCCGACTAGCGGGGAGTACACAGATACGCAGTATTTT.

This CDR3 is CAWSFPLTSGRNTGELFF. CDR3 coding DNA: TGTGCCTGGAGTTTTCCCCTGACTAGCGGGCGCAACACCGGGGAGCTGTTTTTT. V and J are TRBV30 and TRBJ2-2; 10 nucleotides align to TRBD2. The CDR3 sequence is 18 residues long. V shed 2 bases and J 2 bases; nucleotides not matched to a gene: 11. In germline, CDR1 is GTSNPN, CDR2 SVGIG (reference sequence).

This chain uses TRBV10-2 with TRBJ2-7, with D tentatively TRBD2 (5 bases). Germline-derived CDR1 and CDR2 are WSHSY and SAAADI. With 2 bases removed from V and 6 bases from J, the gap between germline ends came to 5 bases. CDR3 length: 11 residues. In nucleotides, the CDR3 is TGCGCCAGCAGTGAGGGGAGCGAGCAGTACTTC. Protein product: CASSEGSEQYF.

This sequence joins TRBV28 and TRBJ1-2; TRBD1 matches 9 bases. The V gene end was trimmed by 5 bases and the J gene end by 8 bases; junction bases not matched to a gene: 6. The germline gives CDR1 MDHEN, CDR2 SYDVKM. The CDR3 has 13 residues. The CDR3 region has the DNA TGTGCCAGCAGTCAAAGGACAGGGGACGGCTACACCTTC. As protein: CASSQRTGDGYTF.

This clone was observed a few times. The chain joins TRBV5-1 to TRBJ2-1; D is perhaps TRBD2 (6 bases). The germline V gene has CDR1 SGHRS and CDR2 YFSETQ. V gave up 1 base and J gave up 6 bases, with 14 bases separating them. The CDR3 consists of 15 residues. The CDR3 coding sequence is TGCGCCAGCAGCTTGTCCGGGGGTACCAGCAATGAGCAGTTCTTC. Encoded protein: CASSLSGGTSNEQFF.